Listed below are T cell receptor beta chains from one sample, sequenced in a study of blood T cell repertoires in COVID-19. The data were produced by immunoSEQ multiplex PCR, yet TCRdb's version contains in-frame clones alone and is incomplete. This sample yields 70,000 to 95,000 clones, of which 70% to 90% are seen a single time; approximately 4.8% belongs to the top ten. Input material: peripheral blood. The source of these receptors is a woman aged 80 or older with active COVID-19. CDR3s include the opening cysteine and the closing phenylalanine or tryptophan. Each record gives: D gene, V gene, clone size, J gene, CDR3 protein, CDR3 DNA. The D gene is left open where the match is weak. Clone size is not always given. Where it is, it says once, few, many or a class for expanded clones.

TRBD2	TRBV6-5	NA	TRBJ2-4	CASWGRDGIQYF	TGTGCCAGCTGGGGGAGGGATGGCATTCAGTACTTC
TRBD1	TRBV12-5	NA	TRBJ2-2	CASGLGQGRNTGELFF	TGTGCTAGTGGTTTGGGACAGGGGAGAAACACCGGGGAGCTGTTTTTT
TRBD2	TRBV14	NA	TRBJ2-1	CASSQVLAGLYEQFF	TGTGCCAGCAGCCAAGTTCTAGCGGGATTATATGAGCAGTTCTTC
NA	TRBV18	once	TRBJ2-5	CASSPGQGRVETQYF	TGTGCCAGCTCACCGGGCCAGGGCCGGGTAGAGACCCAGTACTTC
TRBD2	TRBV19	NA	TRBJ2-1	CASRSLAGPLEQFF	TGTGCCAGTAGATCACTAGCGGGCCCGCTTGAGCAGTTCTTC
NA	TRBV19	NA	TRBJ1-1	CASSMRTTEAFF	TGTGCCAGTAGTATGAGGACAACTGAAGCTTTCTTT
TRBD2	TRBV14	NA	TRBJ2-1	CASSQQAGGRVF	TGTGCCAGCAGCCAACAGGCGGGCGGGAGAGTCTTC
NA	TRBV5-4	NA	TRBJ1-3	CASSFGQLSGNTIYF	TGTGCCAGCAGCTTCGGACAGCTCTCTGGAAACACCATATATTTT
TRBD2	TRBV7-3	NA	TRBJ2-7	CASSSTSDYEQYF	TGTGCCAGCAGCTCAACTAGCGACTACGAGCAGTACTTC
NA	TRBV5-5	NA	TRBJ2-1	CASSLTGIEQFF	TGTGCCAGCAGCTTGACAGGGATTGAGCAGTTCTTC
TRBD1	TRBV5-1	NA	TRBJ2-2	CASSLTGQGAGELFF	TGCGCCAGCAGCTTAACGGGACAGGGAGCCGGGGAGCTGTTTTTT
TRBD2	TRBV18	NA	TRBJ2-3	CASSPLRLAGGYSDTQYF	TGTGCCAGCTCACCCCTACGACTAGCGGGAGGGTACTCAGATACGCAGTATTTT
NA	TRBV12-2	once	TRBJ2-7	CASRFPTPYEQYF	TGTGCAAGTCGCTTTCCTACCCCCTACGAGCAGTACTTC
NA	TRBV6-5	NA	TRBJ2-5	CASSTYRETQYF	TGTGCCAGCAGTACCTACCGGGAGACCCAGTACTTC
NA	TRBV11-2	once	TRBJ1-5	CASSLGPGDRNQPQHF	TGTGCCAGCAGCTTGGGGCCAGGGGACCGCAATCAGCCCCAGCATTTT
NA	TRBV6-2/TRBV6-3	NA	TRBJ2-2	CASSNYPGGGRGTGELFF	TGTGCCAGCAGTAACTATCCGGGGGGCGGTCGTGGCACCGGGGAGCTGTTTTTT
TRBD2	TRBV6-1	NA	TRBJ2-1	CASSALTSGSPFGTYNEQFF	TGTGCCAGCAGTGCGTTGACTAGCGGGAGCCCCTTTGGCACCTACAATGAGCAGTTCTTC
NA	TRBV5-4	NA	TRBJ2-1	CASSLGVLARNEQFF	TGTGCCAGCAGCTTGGGAGTTCTAGCGCGCAATGAGCAGTTCTTC
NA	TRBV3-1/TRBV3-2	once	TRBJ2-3	CASSQRGTDTQYF	TGTGCCAGCAGCCAAAGGGGGACAGATACGCAGTATTTT
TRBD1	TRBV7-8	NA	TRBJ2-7	CASSMDRTYEQYF	TGTGCCAGCAGTATGGACAGGACTTACGAGCAGTACTTC
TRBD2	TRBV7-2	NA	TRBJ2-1	CASSLVGTSGRNEQFF	TGTGCCAGCAGCTTAGTCGGGACTAGCGGGAGAAATGAGCAGTTCTTC
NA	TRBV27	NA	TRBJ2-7	CASSWTGRNYEQYF	TGTGCCAGCAGTTGGACTGGGAGGAACTACGAGCAGTACTTC
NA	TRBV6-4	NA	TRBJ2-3	CASSDSGRSTDTQYF	TGTGCCAGCAGTGACTCGGGCAGATCCACAGATACGCAGTATTTT
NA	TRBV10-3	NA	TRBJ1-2	CATNFDGEGYTF	TGTGCCACCAACTTCGATGGGGAGGGCTACACCTTC
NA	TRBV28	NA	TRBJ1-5	CALGGGFNQPQHF	TGTGCCTTGGGCGGGGGTTTTAATCAGCCCCAGCATTTT
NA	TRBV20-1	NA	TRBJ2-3	CSAYTDTQYF	TGCAGTGCTTACACAGATACGCAGTATTTT
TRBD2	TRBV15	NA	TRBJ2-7	CATSREGLAASLSYEQYF	TGTGCCACCAGCAGAGAAGGACTAGCCGCGAGCCTCTCCTACGAGCAGTACTTC